The 29 T cell receptor beta chains in this list originate from one sample, sequenced in a study of blood T cell repertoires in COVID-19. Clones were sequenced by immunoSEQ multiplex PCR, and TCRdb holds only the in-frame ones, with some missing. The profile shows roughly 410,000 clones, 75% to 90% of them singletons. Material: peripheral blood. All receptors come from a woman aged 40-49 years with COVID-19, enrolled during active disease.

The V call is TRBV2, the J call TRBJ1-5; possibly TRBD1 for D (6 bases). Germline CDR1 is SNHLY and CDR2 is FYNNEI. The V and J ends lost 5 bases and 10 bases respectively, with 9 bases between them. The CDR3 spans 11 residues. CDR3 region: CASSQGQPQHF. DNA of the CDR3: TGTGCCAGCAGTCAGGGACAACCCCAGCATTTT.

CDR3 nucleotide sequence: TGTGCCAGCAGTGAAGAAGGGGTATTGAACACTGAAGCTTTCTTT. It translates to CASSEEGVLNTEAFF. The V and J genes are TRBV2 and TRBJ1-1; D possibly corresponds to TRBD1 (5 bases). Germline-derived CDR1 and CDR2 are SNHLY and FYNNEI. The CDR3 covers 15 residues. Trimming removed 1 base at V and 0 bases at J, with 9 bases between. Drawing the rest from reference TRBV2 and TRBJ1-1, the complete variable domain is EPEVTQTPSHQVTQMGQEVILRCVPISNHLYFYWYRQILGQKVEFLVSFYNNEISEKSEIFDDQFSVERPDGSNFTLKIRSTKLEDSAMYFCASSEEGVLNTEAFFGQGTRLTVV.

The V gene is TRBV18, the J gene TRBJ1-2, with a possible D match to TRBD1 (5 bases). Per the germline V gene, CDR1 is KGHSH and CDR2 is LQKENI. CDR3 length: 15 amino acids. The ends were cut back, 0 bases at V and 2 bases at J, with 10 bases in the middle. The CDR3, as DNA: TGTGCCAGCTCACCACCAACGGCAGGGAACTATGGCTACACCTTC. Translation: CASSPPTAGNYGYTF.

The chain has TRBV6-6 and TRBJ2-3; the match to TRBD2 covers 12 bases. Trimming at V came to 2 bases and at J to 1 base, leaving 1 base not matched to a gene. The CDR3 totals 16 residues. CDR1 is MNHNY, CDR2 SVGAGI, per germline (reference sequence). CDR3 DNA: TGTGCCAGCAGTTACAGACTAGCGGGGGGCACAGATACGCAGTATTTT. This translates into CASSYRLAGGTDTQYF.

The rearrangement joins TRBV5-6 to TRBJ2-3; 11 nucleotides match TRBD2. This CDR3 is 15 amino acids long. Germline V CDR1 and CDR2: SGHDT, YYEEEE. With V trimmed by 0 bases and J by 3 bases, 0 bases remained unmatched. DNA for the CDR3: TGTGCCAGCAGCTTGGGACTAGCGGGGACAGATACGCAGTATTTT. Protein product: CASSLGLAGTDTQYF.

The chain uses TRBV30 and TRBJ1-6; D call uncertain. The germline V gene encodes CDR1 GTSNPN and CDR2 SVGIG (reference sequence). The CDR3 spans 14 residues. V lost 2 bases, J lost 8 bases, and 13 bases lay in between. CDR3 nucleotide sequence: TGTGCCTGGAGTTATGTAGGGAGGGATTCACCCCTCCACTTT. Translated: CAWSYVGRDSPLHF.

This clone was detected only once. Here the CDR3 reads CASSMQGPATGELFF. The DNA of the CDR3 is TGTGCCAGCAGTATGCAGGGGCCGGCCACCGGGGAGCTGTTTTTT. The J gene is TRBJ2-2, the V gene TRBV6-5; TRBD1 might be the D (6 bases). The CDR3 totals 15 residues. Germline V gene lookup returns CDR1 MNHEY and CDR2 SVGAGI. The V gene lost 5 bases and the J gene lost 4 bases, with 14 bases spanning the gap.

The chain employs TRBV6-5 and TRBJ1-1, with D uncertain. V was cut by 4 bases and J by 1 base, with 10 bases left in between. The CDR3 totals 14 residues. Germline-derived CDR1 and CDR2 are MNHEY and SVGAGI. In DNA form, the CDR3 reads TGTGCCAGCAGTTTCTCCACGGGGAACACTGAAGCTTTCTTT. It translates to CASSFSTGNTEAFF.

V and J are TRBV3-1 (or the pseudogene TRBV3-2) and TRBJ1-1; no firm D call. CDR1 LGHDT and CDR2 YNNKEL come from the germline V gene (reference sequence). V lost 2 bases to trimming and J lost 4 bases, with 8 bases between them. This CDR3 region has 13 residues. CDR3 nucleotides: TGTGCCAGCAGCCAACGGGGAAGCACTGAAGCTTTCTTT. Translating gives CASSQRGSTEAFF.

The rearrangement uses TRBV7-9 and TRBJ1-1; no definite D call. Germline CDR1 is SEHNR and CDR2 is FQNEAQ (reference sequence). Between the trimmed V and J ends, which lost 5 bases and 3 bases, there was a span of 4 bases. This CDR3 is 11 amino acids long. DNA for the CDR3: TGTGCCAGCAGCCTCGACACTGAAGCTTTCTTT. Protein product: CASSLDTEAFF. The full variable domain, completed using reference TRBV7-9 and TRBJ1-1, is DTGVSQNPRHKITKRGQNVTFRCDPISEHNRLYWYRQTLGQGPEFLTYFQNEAQLEKSRLLSDRFSAERPKGSFSTLEIQRTEQGDSAMYLCASSLDTEAFFGQGTRLTVV.

The chain uses TRBV27 and TRBJ1-1, with 10 bases aligning to TRBD1. V was clipped by 6 bases and J by 1 base; unmatched bases: 11. The CDR3 runs 17 residues. Germline V gene sequence: CDR1 MNHEY, CDR2 SMNVEV (reference sequence). CDR3 in amino acids: CASRPGTGDRGNTEAFF. The CDR3 DNA sequence: TGTGCCAGCAGGCCCGGGACAGGGGATCGGGGGAACACTGAAGCTTTCTTT.

This chain joins TRBV2 and TRBJ1-6; D gene uncertain. CDR3 length: 13 residues. With 1 base removed from V and 10 bases from J, the gap between germline ends came to 8 bases. The germline CDR1 and CDR2 sequences are SNHLY and FYNNEI. The CDR3 loop reads CASSEGKRSPLHF. For the CDR3, the DNA is TGTGCCAGCAGTGAAGGCAAGAGGTCACCCCTCCACTTT.

The rearrangement links TRBV3-1 (or the pseudogene TRBV3-2) to TRBJ1-4; D not certain. The CDR3 has 18 residues. The germline V gene encodes CDR1 LGHDT and CDR2 YNNKEL (reference sequence). V was clipped by 4 bases and J by 0 bases, with 18 bases between them. The CDR3 loop is CASSPWTLAVATNEKLFF. CDR3 DNA: TGTGCCAGCAGCCCGTGGACTTTGGCAGTTGCAACTAATGAAAAACTGTTTTTT.

This clone was seen just once. The chain links TRBV7-9 to TRBJ1-1; no clear D. The CDR3 consists of 13 residues. Germline-derived CDR1 and CDR2 are SEHNR and FQNEAQ (reference sequence). Trimming cost V 5 bases and J 4 bases, with 11 bases left between them. The DNA of the CDR3 is TGTGCCAGCAGCCATGAGGAGAGCACTGAAGCTTTCTTT. This translates into CASSHEESTEAFF.

This clone is a singleton in its sample. This sequence joins TRBV5-1 and TRBJ1-1; 8 nucleotides agree with TRBD1. The CDR3 runs to 14 residues. The V and J ends lost 4 bases and 2 bases, in that order; junction bases with no gene match: 4. CDR1 is SGHRS and CDR2 is YFSETQ in the germline V gene. The CDR3 reads CASSKTGVNTEAFF. The DNA of the CDR3 is TGCGCCAGCAGCAAGACAGGGGTTAACACTGAAGCTTTCTTT.

The chain employs TRBV4-3 and TRBJ2-3; 7 nucleotides align to TRBD2. The CDR3 consists of 15 residues. V trimming: 1 base; J trimming: 2 bases; junction bases outside the gene matches: 3. Per germline, CDR1 LGHNA and CDR2 YSLEER. CDR3 loop: CASSQGGGSTDTQYF. CDR3 coding DNA: TGCGCCAGCAGCCAAGGCGGGGGATCCACAGATACGCAGTATTTT.

This chain links TRBV28 with TRBJ1-1; TRBD1 matches at 9 bases. The germline CDR1 and CDR2 sequences are MDHEN and SYDVKM. The CDR3 covers 12 residues. Germline trimming cut 6 bases from V and 10 bases from J; bases unmatched to any gene: 6. CDR3 bases: TGTGCCAGCAGGCGACAGGGGGTTATAGCTTTCTTT. Residues: CASRRQGVIAFF.

The V call is TRBV19, the J call TRBJ2-1; 11 positions agree with TRBD2. Germline CDR1 and CDR2: LNHDA and SQIVND (reference sequence). The V segment lost 1 base and the J segment 4 bases; nucleotides outside the gene matches: 3. This CDR3 region has 16 residues. The CDR3 DNA sequence: TGTGCCAGTAGTATAGTGGCTAGCGGGAGGTACAATGAGCAGTTCTTC. Translated, it gives CASSIVASGRYNEQFF. Drawing the rest from reference TRBV19 and TRBJ2-1, the complete variable domain is DGGITQSPKYLFRKEGQNVTLSCEQNLNHDAMYWYRQDPGQGLRLIYYSQIVNDFQKGDIAEGYSVSREKKESFPLTVTSAQKNPTAFYLCASSIVASGRYNEQFFGPGTRLTVL.

This clone has a single count. The rearrangement uses TRBV29-1 and TRBJ2-6; 10 bases fit TRBD2. The CDR3 covers 17 residues. V dropped 5 bases and J dropped 3; count of bases not matched to a gene: 10. The germline V gene has CDR1 SQVTM and CDR2 ANQGSEA. The CDR3 DNA is TGCAGCGTTAAGAGAGCGGGAGGGCCTAGTGGGGCCAACGTCCTGACTTTC. Translating gives CSVKRAGGPSGANVLTF. The full variable domain, in which reference TRBV29-1 and TRBJ2-6 provide the parts outside the CDR3, is SAVISQKPSRDICQRGTSLTIQCQVDSQVTMMFWYRQQPGQSLTLIATANQGSEATYESGFVIDKFPISRPNLTFSTLTVSNMSPEDSSIYLCSVKRAGGPSGANVLTFGAGSRLTVL.

The rearrangement joins TRBV7-8 to TRBJ1-3; tentatively, D is TRBD1 (5 bases). This CDR3 is built from 14 residues. The germline gives CDR1 SGHVS, CDR2 FQNEAQ. Between the trimmed V and J ends, which lost 4 bases and 6 bases, there was a span of 13 bases. CDR3 DNA: TGTGCCAGCAGCTCGACAGAGTTTAAAAACACCATATATTTT. Its translation is CASSSTEFKNTIYF.

This chain uses TRBV5-1 with TRBJ2-5; TRBD2 matches at 8 bases. The V segment lost 4 bases and the J segment 1 base; nucleotides outside the gene matches: 9. The length of the CDR3 is 16 residues. Germline CDR1 reads SGHRS; CDR2 reads YFSETQ. The CDR3 sequence is CASSLPPGLVQETQYF. The CDR3 bases are TGCGCCAGCAGCCTACCCCCGGGACTAGTCCAAGAGACCCAGTACTTC.

The rearrangement joins TRBV30 to TRBJ1-1; a possible D gene is TRBD1 (6 bases). CDR3 length equals 14 residues. The V gene lost 0 bases and the J gene lost 3 bases, with 11 bases spanning the gap. CDR1 is GTSNPN, CDR2 SVGIG, per germline (reference sequence). CDR3 sequence (DNA): TGTGCCTGGAGTGTATTCGGGGGGCACACTGAAGCTTTCTTT. The encoded protein is CAWSVFGGHTEAFF.

Remarks on this clone: Other nucleotide sequences from this sample produce the same CDR3. The chain recombines TRBV30 with TRBJ2-3; tentatively, D is TRBD2 (5 bases). The CDR3 is made up of 16 amino acids. V gave up 0 bases and J gave up 4 bases, with 17 bases separating them. The germline V gene encodes CDR1 GTSNPN and CDR2 SVGIG (reference sequence). CDR3 sequence (DNA): TGTGCCTGGAGTGTACCCCCGGGGTTGGGTCCAGATACGCAGTATTTT. Its protein is CAWSVPPGLGPDTQYF.

The chain's CDR3 is CAISESIFGSTEQFF. CDR3 in DNA: TGTGCCATCAGTGAGTCGATTTTCGGGTCCACTGAGCAGTTCTTC. The chain recombines TRBV10-3 with TRBJ2-1; D is undetermined. The V end was cut by 0 bases, the J end by 9 bases, with 15 bases between. Germline CDR1 ENHRY, CDR2 SYGVKD. This CDR3 contains 15 residues.

The chain carries TRBV2 and TRBJ2-4, with 12 bases identical to TRBD2. J gave up 2 bases and V 2 bases, and 13 bases lay outside the gene matches. The CDR3 has 20 residues. Germline V gene sequence: CDR1 SNHLY, CDR2 FYNNEI. The CDR3 reads CASSERLAGGKGPSKNIQYF. DNA for the CDR3: TGTGCCAGCAGTGAACGTCTAGCGGGGGGGAAAGGACCGTCCAAAAACATTCAGTACTTC.

The rearrangement uses TRBV5-1 and TRBJ1-4; 7 nucleotides align to TRBD1. The CDR3 consists of 15 residues. Losses at the gene ends were 4 bases for V and 5 bases for J; bases not matched to a gene: 8. From germline, CDR1 is SGHRS and CDR2 YFSETQ. The CDR3 spells CASSRGTDYNEKLFF. DNA for the CDR3: TGCGCCAGCAGCCGGGGGACAGATTACAATGAAAAACTGTTTTTT.

This chain joins TRBV7-2 and TRBJ1-6, with 7 bases matching TRBD1. Germline V gene data show CDR1 as SGHTA and CDR2 as FQGNSA. After removal of 7 bases from V and 10 bases from J, the junction contained 7 bases not matched to a gene. The CDR3 runs 13 residues. CDR3 amino acids: CASTRQGRSPLHF. The CDR3 region has the DNA TGTGCCAGCACGAGACAGGGTCGATCACCCCTCCACTTT.

The rearrangement uses TRBV5-1 and TRBJ1-4; D is unclear. The CDR3 extends over 14 amino acids. In germline, CDR1 is SGHRS, CDR2 YFSETQ. V was shortened by 5 bases and J by 0 bases, with 8 bases between the two germline ends. Here the CDR3 DNA reads TGCGCCAGCAGTTTTGAGGCAACTAATGAAAAACTGTTTTTT. This gives the protein CASSFEATNEKLFF.

This chain links TRBV27 with TRBJ1-1; no definite D call. Germline values: CDR1 MNHEY, CDR2 SMNVEV (reference sequence). V dropped 2 bases and J dropped 5 bases, with 21 bases sitting between them. CDR3 size: 17 residues. Here the CDR3 DNA reads TGTGCCAGCAGTTTAAAGTCCTTTGGTGGGCTAAGGACTGAAGCTTTCTTT. Amino acid sequence: CASSLKSFGGLRTEAFF.